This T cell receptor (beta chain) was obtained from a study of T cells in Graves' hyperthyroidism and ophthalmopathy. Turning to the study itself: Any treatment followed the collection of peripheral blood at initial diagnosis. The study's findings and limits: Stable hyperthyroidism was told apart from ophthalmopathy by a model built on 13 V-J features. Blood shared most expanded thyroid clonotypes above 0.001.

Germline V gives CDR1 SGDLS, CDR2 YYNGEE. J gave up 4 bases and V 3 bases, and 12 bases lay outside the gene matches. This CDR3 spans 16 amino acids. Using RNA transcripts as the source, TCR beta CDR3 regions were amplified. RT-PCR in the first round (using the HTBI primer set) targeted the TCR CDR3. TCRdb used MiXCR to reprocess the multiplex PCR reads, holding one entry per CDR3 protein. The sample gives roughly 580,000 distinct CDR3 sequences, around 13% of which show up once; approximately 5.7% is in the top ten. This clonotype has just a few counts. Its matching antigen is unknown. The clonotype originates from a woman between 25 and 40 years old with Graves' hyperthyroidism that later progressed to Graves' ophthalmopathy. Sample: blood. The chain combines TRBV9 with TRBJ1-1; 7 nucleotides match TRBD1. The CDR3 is CASSARGGKGITEAFF. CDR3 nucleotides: TGTGCCAGCAGCGCGCGAGGGGGCAAAGGGATCACTGAAGCTTTCTTT.